The 11 T cell receptor beta chains below were found in one sample sequenced in a study of OX40 agonist ivuxolimab in advanced cancers. The table came from immunoSEQ multiplex PCR; TCRdb's copy has only in-frame clones and leaves some out. The data hold 60,000 to 80,000 clones, with roughly 81% observed a single time. The source material was CD4+ or CD8+ T cells sorted from blood, sampled in a trial of the OX40 agonist ivuxolimab. The source of these receptors is an adult with an advanced solid tumor such as melanoma, head and neck, liver or kidney cancer.

In this sample, this clone turned up a few times. The chain employs TRBV6-4 and TRBJ2-3, with a tentative D call TRBD2 (6 bases). CDR3 length equals 19 residues. In germline, CDR1 is MRHNA, CDR2 SNTAGT. Trimming took off 5 bases at V and 5 bases at J, with 29 bases between the two ends. CDR3 loop: CASSRQEAGRSGVLDTQYF. CDR3 coding DNA: TGTGCCAGCAGTCGCCAGGAGGCGGGGAGGTCAGGTGTGCTAGATACGCAGTATTTT.

This chain joins TRBV4-2 and TRBJ2-2; TRBD1 agrees at 8 bases. The CDR3 covers 14 residues. In germline, CDR1 is LGHNA, CDR2 YNFKEQ. The ends lost 8 bases at V and 5 bases at J; junction bases unmatched: 7. The CDR3 nucleotides read TGTGCCAGCGAAGGACAGGGCCGGACCGGGGAGCTGTTTTTT. It translates to CASEGQGRTGELFF.

V gene TRBV4-3 combines with J gene TRBJ2-3; TRBD2 matches 10 bases. The CDR3 is made up of 18 amino acids. The junction had 12 bases not matched to a gene; V was cut back by 1 base and J by 5 bases. CDR1 is LGHNA and CDR2 is YSLEER in the germline V gene. CDR3 loop: CASSQGNSAGGPIDTQYF. CDR3 nucleotide sequence: TGCGCCAGCAGCCAAGGGAACTCAGCGGGAGGGCCAATAGATACGCAGTATTTT.

This chain connects TRBV5-4 to TRBJ2-3; possibly TRBD2 for D (7 bases). This CDR3 contains 15 residues. V lost 4 bases and J 5 bases, leaving 17 bases between the germline ends. Per the germline V gene, CDR1 is SGHNT and CDR2 is YYREEE (reference sequence). As DNA, the CDR3 is TGTGCCAGCAGCAGGGGGTCTAGCGGCGTAGATACGCAGTATTTT. Its protein product is CASSRGSSGVDTQYF.

The rearrangement links TRBV7-8 to TRBJ2-5; D is perhaps TRBD2 (7 bases). Germline CDR1 reads SGHVS; CDR2 reads FQNEAQ. Trimming removed 5 bases from V and 2 bases from J, with 18 bases in between. The length of the CDR3 is 16 residues. CDR3 protein: CASSRGRSGEQETQYF. DNA for the CDR3: TGTGCCAGCAGCAGGGGGAGGAGCGGGGAGCAAGAGACCCAGTACTTC. The full variable domain, in which reference TRBV7-8 and TRBJ2-5 provide the parts outside the CDR3, is GAGVSQSPRYKVAKRGQDVALRCDPISGHVSLFWYQQALGQGPEFLTYFQNEAQLDKSGLPSDRFFAERPEGSVSTLKIQRTQQEDSAVYLCASSRGRSGEQETQYFGPGTRLLVL.

The rearrangement links TRBV9 to TRBJ2-3, with D unresolved. CDR1 is SGDLS and CDR2 is YYNGEE in the germline V gene. The V gene lost 0 bases and the J gene lost 4 bases, with 6 bases spanning the gap. This CDR3 has 13 amino acids. This CDR3 is CASSVEVPDTQYF. The CDR3 nucleotides read TGTGCCAGCAGCGTAGAAGTACCAGATACGCAGTATTTT.

Remarks on this clone: This sample includes further DNA sequences coding for the same CDR3. V usage is TRBV11-1 and J usage is TRBJ1-5; D call uncertain. V lost 5 bases, J lost 7 bases, and 12 bases lay in between. The CDR3 spans 13 residues. The germline gives CDR1 SGHAT, CDR2 FQDESV (reference sequence). In nucleotides, the CDR3 is TGTGCCAGCAGCAAGGGAATAGGGCAGCCCCAGCATTTT. It specifies CASSKGIGQPQHF.

The J gene is TRBJ1-1, the V gene TRBV28, with TRBD1 as a possible D gene (6 bases). The CDR3 spans 15 residues. The ends were cut back, 3 bases at V and 5 bases at J, with 16 bases in the middle. Germline CDR1 MDHEN, CDR2 SYDVKM. The CDR3 sequence is CASSLRGAYGTEAFF. CDR3 bases: TGTGCCAGCAGTTTGCGGGGGGCGTATGGAACTGAAGCTTTCTTT.

This clone showed up just a few times. The V and J genes are TRBV2 and TRBJ1-1; D is uncertain. There are 12 residues in the CDR3. The V gene's germline CDR1 is SNHLY and CDR2 FYNNEI. Trimming shortened V by 4 bases and J by 10 bases, and 13 bases separated the two germline ends. CDR3 loop: CASSVIGSGAFF. The CDR3 DNA is TGTGCCAGCAGTGTTATCGGGTCCGGAGCTTTCTTT.

This chain uses TRBV20-1 with TRBJ2-7; no clear D gene. This CDR3 has 11 residues. Germline lookup yields CDR1 DFQATT and CDR2 SNEGSKA (reference sequence). Trimming took 6 bases from V and 3 from J, leaving 9 bases between them. The CDR3 coding sequence is TGCAGTGCAGGACCGAGCTACGAGCAGTACTTC. It is translated as CSAGPSYEQYF.

The V call is TRBV5-1, the J call TRBJ1-5, with TRBD1 matching 7 bases. The CDR3 has 16 residues. Per germline, CDR1 SGHRS and CDR2 YFSETQ. V lost 4 bases, J lost 3 bases, and 10 bases stayed unmatched. Here the CDR3 reads CASSPTGDRLNQPQHF. DNA for the CDR3: TGCGCCAGCAGCCCAACCGGGGACAGACTCAATCAGCCCCAGCATTTT.